The rows below give T cell receptor beta chains drawn from one sample of a study of shared clonotypes between healthy human individuals. Sequencing used immunoSEQ multiplex PCR; TCRdb keeps in-frame clones, though not all of them. Among 800,000 to 1,200,000 clones listed, 78% were seen once. Source material: memory CD4+ T cells from PBMCs. These receptors came from a man aged 18 to 30 in good health. Some clones in this sample may be carry-over from other donors' samples. The CDR3 runs from the conserved cysteine through the conserved F or W. The D gene is left open where the match is weak. Only part of the rows carry a size: once, few, many, or a class if the clone is expanded.

D gene | clone size | J gene | V gene | CDR3 DNA | CDR3 protein
TRBD2 | - | TRBJ2-7 | TRBV7-2 | TGTGCCAGCAGCTTACGGGGGGGAGGGACCTACGAGCAGTACTTC | CASSLRGGGTYEQYF
TRBD1 | - | TRBJ2-7 | TRBV7-3 | TGTGCCAGCAGCTTAGGTGGACAGGGGGGCTACGAGCAGTACTTC | CASSLGGQGGYEQYF
- | - | TRBJ2-7 | TRBV6-1 | TGTGCCAGCAGTGGCCTCGAGCGGAGTTCCTACGAGCAGTACTTC | CASSGLERSSYEQYF
- | once | TRBJ1-2 | TRBV6-1 | TGTGCCACCGAACCTGGGACGGCCTGGGGTGGCTACACCTTC | CATEPGTAWGGYTF
- | - | TRBJ1-1 | TRBV29-1 | TGCAGCGTCGTACAGGGCGCAAACACTGAAGCTTTCTTT | CSVVQGANTEAFF
TRBD1 | - | TRBJ2-1 | TRBV2 | TGTGCCAGCAGGAAGGGAGGACAGGGCTCGGCTGAGCAGTTCTTC | CASRKGGQGSAEQFF
TRBD2 | - | TRBJ2-1 | TRBV4-1 | TGCGCTACAAACCAGGGACTAGCGGGAGTGTCAGGTGAGCAGTTCTTC | CATNQGLAGVSGEQFF
TRBD2 | many | TRBJ2-7 | TRBV4-3 | TGCGCCAGCAGCCAAATACTAGCGGGAGGTTACGAGCAGTACTTC | CASSQILAGGYEQYF
- | - | TRBJ2-1 | TRBV15 | TGTGCCACCAGCAGAGGCTGGCTGCGGTTCTTC | CATSRGWLRFF
TRBD1 | - | TRBJ2-7 | TRBV7-3 | TGTGCCAGCAGGTTTACTCCGGGACAGTCCTACGAGCAGTACTTC | CASRFTPGQSYEQYF
- | - | TRBJ1-2 | TRBV10-3 | TGTGCCATCAGTGAGTCGGGACTTTATGGCTACACCTTC | CAISESGLYGYTF
- | - | TRBJ2-3 | TRBV7-2 | TGTGCCAGCAGCCCCGTGGGGGGCCCAGATACGCAGTATTTT | CASSPVGGPDTQYF
- | - | TRBJ2-3 | TRBV5-6 | TGTGCCAGCAGCCGAAAACTACCAGATACGCAGTATTTT | CASSRKLPDTQYF
TRBD1 | - | TRBJ1-2 | TRBV4-3 | TGCGCCAGCAGCCAGGTGACGACAGGGCTTCGGGGAGGCTACACCTTC | CASSQVTTGLRGGYTF
- | few | TRBJ1-1 | TRBV29-1 | TGCAGCGTTACCAGGGCTTTGAACACTGAAGCTTTCTTT | CSVTRALNTEAFF
- | many | TRBJ2-7 | TRBV10-1 | TGCGCCAGCAGAGGGACGCTGCTGGGAGAGCAGTACTTC | CASRGTLLGEQYF